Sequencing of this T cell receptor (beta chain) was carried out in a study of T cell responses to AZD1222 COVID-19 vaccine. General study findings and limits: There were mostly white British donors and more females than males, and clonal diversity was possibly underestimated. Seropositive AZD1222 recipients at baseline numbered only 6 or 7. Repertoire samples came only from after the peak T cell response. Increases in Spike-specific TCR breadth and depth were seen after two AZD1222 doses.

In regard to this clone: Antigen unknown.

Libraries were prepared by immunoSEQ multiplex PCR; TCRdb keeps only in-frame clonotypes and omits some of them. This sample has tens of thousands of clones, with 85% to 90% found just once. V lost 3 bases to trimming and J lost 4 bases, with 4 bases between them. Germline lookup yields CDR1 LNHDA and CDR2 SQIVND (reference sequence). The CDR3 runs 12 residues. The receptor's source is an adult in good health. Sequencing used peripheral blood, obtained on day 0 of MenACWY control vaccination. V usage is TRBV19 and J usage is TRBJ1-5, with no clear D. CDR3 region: CASSMRNQPQHF. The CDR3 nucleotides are TGTGCCAGTAGTATGAGAAATCAGCCCCAGCATTTT.